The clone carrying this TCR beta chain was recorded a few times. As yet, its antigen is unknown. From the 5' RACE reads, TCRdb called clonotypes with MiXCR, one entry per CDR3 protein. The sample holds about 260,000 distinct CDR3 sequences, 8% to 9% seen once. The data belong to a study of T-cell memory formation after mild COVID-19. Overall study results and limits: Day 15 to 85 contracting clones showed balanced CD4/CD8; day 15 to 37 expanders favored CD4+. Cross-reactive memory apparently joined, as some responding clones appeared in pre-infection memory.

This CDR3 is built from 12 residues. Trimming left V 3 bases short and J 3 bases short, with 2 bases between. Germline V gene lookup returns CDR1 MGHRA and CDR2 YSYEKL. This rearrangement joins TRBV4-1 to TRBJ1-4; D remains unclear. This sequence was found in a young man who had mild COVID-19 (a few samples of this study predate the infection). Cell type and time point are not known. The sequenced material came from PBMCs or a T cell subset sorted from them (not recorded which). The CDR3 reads CASSHSNEKLFF. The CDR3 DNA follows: TGCGCCAGCAGCCACTCTAATGAAAAACTGTTTTTT.